The 9 T cell receptor beta chains below were found in one sample sequenced in a study of cytomegalovirus exposure and HLA in healthy donors. Sequencing used immunoSEQ multiplex PCR; TCRdb keeps in-frame clones, though not all of them. The sample includes 100,000 to 150,000 clones, 95% to 96% seen only once; the top ten take 1.5% to 2%. Material for sequencing was PBMCs. Receptors were obtained from a man younger than 35 in good health and CMV-seronegative.

The chain links TRBV9 to TRBJ2-3; TRBD1 matches at 8 bases. The CDR3 is 16 amino acids. The V gene end was trimmed by 0 bases and the J gene end by 9 bases; junction bases not matched to a gene: 12. Per the germline V gene, CDR1 is SGDLS and CDR2 is YYNGEE. This chain's CDR3 is CASSVGGSRDRGTQYF. Written as DNA, the CDR3 is TGTGCCAGCAGCGTAGGTGGTAGCCGCGACAGGGGCACGCAGTATTTT. The full variable domain, its missing parts supplied by reference TRBV9 and TRBJ2-3, is DSGVTQTPKHLITATGQRVTLRCSPRSGDLSVYWYQQSLDQGLQFLIQYYNGEERAKGNILERFSAQQFPDLHSELNLSSLELGDSALYFCASSVGGSRDRGTQYFGPGTRLTVL.

This chain links TRBV21-1 with TRBJ2-1; the table assigns TRBD2, which was not confirmed against the DNA. TRBV21-1 is given as a pseudogene. CDR3 length: 14 residues. The CDR3 coding sequence is TGTGCCAGTGGATTAGCGGGAGAAAGTAATGAGCAGTTCTTC. As protein: CASGLAGESNEQFF.

This chain connects TRBV14 to TRBJ1-5; no clear D gene. CDR1 and CDR2 (germline): SGHDN, FVKESK. Trimming stripped 1 base from V and 2 bases from J, with 6 bases between. The CDR3 loop spans 14 amino acids. CDR3 DNA sequence: TGTGCCAGCAGCCAAGTTAGCCGCAATCAGCCCCAGCATTTT. Translation gives CASSQVSRNQPQHF.

The chain joins TRBV29-1 to TRBJ2-7; a possible D gene is TRBD2 (6 bases). With 4 bases removed from V and 0 bases from J, the gap between germline ends came to 16 bases. The CDR3 extends over 15 amino acids. Germline V gene lookup returns CDR1 SQVTM and CDR2 ANQGSEA. The CDR3 here is CSVAPRGSFSYEQYF. DNA of the CDR3: TGCAGCGTTGCTCCGCGGGGCAGCTTCTCCTACGAGCAGTACTTC.

V is TRBV28 and J is TRBJ2-3, with D possibly TRBD2 on 5 matching bases. CDR3 length equals 15 residues. V was trimmed by 1 base and J by 2 bases, leaving 10 bases between them. CDR1 MDHEN and CDR2 SYDVKM come from the germline V gene. Written as DNA, the CDR3 is TGTGCCAGCAGTTTATTGCAGCGGTACACAGATACGCAGTATTTT. Amino acids: CASSLLQRYTDTQYF.

The chain joins TRBV9 to TRBJ1-3; TRBD1 matches at 7 bases. Per the germline V gene, CDR1 is SGDLS and CDR2 is YYNGEE. Trimming took 3 bases from V and 2 from J; bases not matched to a gene: 2. This CDR3 spans 14 amino acids. The CDR3 nucleotides read TGTGCCAGCAGCGCTGACAGGGCTGGAAACACCATATATTTT. Translated: CASSADRAGNTIYF.

This clone was recorded only once. CDR3 protein: CASSLLSTDTQYF. CDR3 in DNA: TGTGCCAGCAGTTTACTTAGCACAGATACGCAGTATTTT. The chain recombines TRBV6-5 with TRBJ2-3; D is uncertain. This CDR3 is built from 13 residues. Trimming pared 4 bases from V and 0 bases from J, leaving 5 bases between. Germline V gene lookup returns CDR1 MNHEY and CDR2 SVGAGI.

In DNA, the CDR3 is TGCGCCAGCAGACCTGGGACAGGTAGTTCTTCTGAGTACTTC. Protein product: CASRPGTGSSSEYF. This chain uses TRBV5-1 with TRBJ2-7; TRBD1 matches 8 bases. Germline V gives CDR1 SGHRS, CDR2 YFSETQ. V lost 5 bases and J lost 11; bases outside the gene matches: 15. This CDR3 is built from 14 residues.

This clone was counted once. V gene TRBV9 combines with J gene TRBJ2-1; D remains unclear. The V and J ends lost 0 bases and 0 bases respectively, with 7 bases between them. Looked up from germline, CDR1 is SGDLS and CDR2 is YYNGEE. The CDR3 consists of 15 residues. The CDR3 nucleotides read TGTGCCAGCAGCGTAGCGGTCGCCTCCTACAATGAGCAGTTCTTC. It yields the protein CASSVAVASYNEQFF.